The sequence of this T cell receptor (beta chain) was determined in a study of blood T cell repertoires in COVID-19 (dated by TCRdb to 2018 to 2020). Turning to the overall study: The collaborator samples originated in the United States, Italy and Spain and spanned the acute and convalescent phases of COVID-19. HLA class I and class II types, where available, came from metadata supplied by the sample provider rather than from assay-based typing. The repertoires were released in a freely available public database intended as a resource for research on the immune response to SARS-CoV-2. The samples were drawn from two sources: the first 160 participants of the ongoing ImmuneRACE study, and fewer than 1,500 subjects contributed by 6 global collaborators. Nearly every sample came with metadata listing a de-identified subject ID, COVID-19 status, age in years and sex. Deeply sampled blood TCRbeta repertoires from subjects exposed to, actively infected with, or recovered from COVID-19 were included in the dataset. The prospective study material was composed of cDNA or gDNA derived from T cells, B-cell-depleted T cells, or PBMCs.

The germline V gene sets CDR1 to SGHDT and CDR2 to YYEEEE. The CDR3 spans 15 residues, from the cysteine through the phenylalanine. Only CDR3 DNA is held: 45 bases, read in frame from base 1. Compared with germline, V lacks 0 bases and J lacks 2 bases; bases without a gene match: 2. TCRbeta CDR3 regions were amplified from genomic DNA by means of the immunoSEQ Assay, a bias-controlled multiplex PCR. Concerning the study's data processing: Within the assay, amplification of reference gene primers was used to estimate how many nucleated cells each sample contained. To quantify the absolute abundance of each unique TCRbeta CDR3 rearrangement, sequence reads were collapsed and filtered. Productive Simpson clonality was computed per sample as the square root of Simpson's diversity index over productive rearrangements. This immuneACCESS table, as held by TCRdb, lists in-frame sequences with V and J called but not all clones. Of the missing ones, under half trace to an unresolved V gene in checked studies; the others have no known cause. Clone size and V and J calls were adopted from that table, with D and trimming inferred from the DNA. This sample comprises about 250,000 clones, 86% of them detected only once. The ten largest clones take up 1.5% to 2% of the sample.

On this clone: This clone's antigen is unknown. The sample holds no much larger clone one base away, and base qualities are not on file.

What the authors observed across the whole study: The amount of clinical and demographic metadata varied by source and participant and was provided uncurated.

Samples from volunteer blood donors who had recovered from COVID-19 were contributed by a second Seattle source. The collaborating institutions used their own protocols to collect whole blood in K2EDTA tubes. For TCRbeta analysis, collaborator samples were shipped as frozen whole blood, as isolated PBMCs, or as DNA extracted from either sample type. This sequence was found in a woman in her fifties or sixties who had recovered from COVID-19. Material for sequencing was peripheral blood. This chain joins TRBV5-6 to TRBJ2-3, and TRBD2 aligns with 8 junction nucleotides. Here is the DNA: TGTGCCAGCAGCTTGGGACTAGCGATCACAGATACGCAGTATTTT. Its protein product is CASSLGLAITDTQYF.